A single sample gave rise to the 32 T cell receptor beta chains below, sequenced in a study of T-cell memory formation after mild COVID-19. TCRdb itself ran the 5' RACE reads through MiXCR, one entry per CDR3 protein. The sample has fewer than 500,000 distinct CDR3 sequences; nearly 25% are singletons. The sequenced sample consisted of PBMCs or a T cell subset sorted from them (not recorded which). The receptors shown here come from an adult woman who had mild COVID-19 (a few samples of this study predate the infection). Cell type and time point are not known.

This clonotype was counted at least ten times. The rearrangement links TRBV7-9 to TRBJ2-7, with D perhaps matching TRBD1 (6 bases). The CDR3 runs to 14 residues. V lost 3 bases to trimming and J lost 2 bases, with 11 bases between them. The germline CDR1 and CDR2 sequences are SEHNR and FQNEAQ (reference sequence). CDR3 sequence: CASSFRTDTYEQYF. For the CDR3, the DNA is TGTGCCAGCAGCTTCCGGACAGATACCTACGAGCAGTACTTC.

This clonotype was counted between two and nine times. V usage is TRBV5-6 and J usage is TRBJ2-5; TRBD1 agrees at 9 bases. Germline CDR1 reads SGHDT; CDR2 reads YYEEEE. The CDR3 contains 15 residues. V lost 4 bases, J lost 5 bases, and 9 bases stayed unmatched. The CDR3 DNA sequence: TGTGCCAGCAGCCAAACAGGGGGCTTCAGGGAGACCCAGTACTTC. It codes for CASSQTGGFRETQYF. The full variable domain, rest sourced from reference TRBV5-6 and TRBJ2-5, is DAGVTQSPTHLIKTRGQQVTLRCSPKSGHDTVSWYQQALGQGPQFIFQYYEEEERQRGNFPDRFSGHQFPNYSSELNVNALLLGDSALYLCASSQTGGFRETQYFGPGTRLLVL.

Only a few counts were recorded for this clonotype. CDR3 bases: TGTGCCACCTGCAAGCCTAGCGGGGCAAACACCGGGGAGCTGTTTTTT. Its translation is CATCKPSGANTGELFF. The rearrangement links TRBV15 to TRBJ2-2; TRBD2 matches 9 bases. The germline gives CDR1 LNHNV, CDR2 YYDKDF (reference sequence). Trimming at V came to 8 bases and at J to 2 bases, leaving 9 bases not matched to a gene. This CDR3 is built from 16 residues.

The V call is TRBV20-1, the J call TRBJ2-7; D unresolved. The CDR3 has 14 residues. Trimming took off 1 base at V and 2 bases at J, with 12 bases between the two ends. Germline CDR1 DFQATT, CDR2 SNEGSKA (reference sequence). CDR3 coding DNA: TGCAGTGCTAGAGGGGGTTTCGGAGCCTACGAGCAGTACTTC. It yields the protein CSARGGFGAYEQYF.

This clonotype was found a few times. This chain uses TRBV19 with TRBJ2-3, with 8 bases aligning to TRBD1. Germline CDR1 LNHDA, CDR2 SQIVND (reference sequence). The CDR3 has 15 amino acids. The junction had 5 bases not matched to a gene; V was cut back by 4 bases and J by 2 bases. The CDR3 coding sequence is TGTGCCAGTAGTACGGGGACAGGCGCCACAGATACGCAGTATTTT. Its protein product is CASSTGTGATDTQYF.

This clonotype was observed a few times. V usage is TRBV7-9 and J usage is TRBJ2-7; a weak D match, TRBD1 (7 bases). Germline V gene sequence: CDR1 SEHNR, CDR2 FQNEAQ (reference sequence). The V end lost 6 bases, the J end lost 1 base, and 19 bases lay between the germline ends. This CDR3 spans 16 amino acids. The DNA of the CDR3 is TGTGCCAGCAGTCGTATAACAGGGGAGGCGTCCTACGAGCAGTACTTC. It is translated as CASSRITGEASYEQYF.

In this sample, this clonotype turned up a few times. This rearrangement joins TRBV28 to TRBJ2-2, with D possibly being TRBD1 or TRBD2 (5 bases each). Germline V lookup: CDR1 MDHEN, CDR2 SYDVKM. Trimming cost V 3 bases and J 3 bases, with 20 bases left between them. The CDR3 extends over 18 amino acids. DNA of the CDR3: TGTGCCAGCAGTTTGAAAACATTGAAGACAGCGGACACCGGGGAGCTGTTTTTT. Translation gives CASSLKTLKTADTGELFF.

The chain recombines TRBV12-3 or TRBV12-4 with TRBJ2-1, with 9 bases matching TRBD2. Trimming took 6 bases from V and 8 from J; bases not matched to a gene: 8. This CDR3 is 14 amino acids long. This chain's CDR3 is CASRLSGGSHEQFF. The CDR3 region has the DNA TGTGCCAGCAGACTTAGCGGGGGCTCGCATGAGCAGTTCTTC.

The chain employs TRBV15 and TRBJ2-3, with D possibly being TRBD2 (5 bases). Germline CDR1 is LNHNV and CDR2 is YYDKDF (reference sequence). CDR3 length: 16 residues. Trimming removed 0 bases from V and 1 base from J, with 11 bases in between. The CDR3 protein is CATSRDGLARTDTQYF. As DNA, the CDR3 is TGTGCCACCAGCAGAGATGGGTTAGCGCGCACAGATACGCAGTATTTT.

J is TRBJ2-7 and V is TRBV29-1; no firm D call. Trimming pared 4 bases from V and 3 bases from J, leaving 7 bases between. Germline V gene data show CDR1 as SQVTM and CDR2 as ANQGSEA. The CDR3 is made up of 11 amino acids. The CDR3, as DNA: TGCAGCGTTGGTCTCAGCTACGAGCAGTACTTC. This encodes CSVGLSYEQYF.

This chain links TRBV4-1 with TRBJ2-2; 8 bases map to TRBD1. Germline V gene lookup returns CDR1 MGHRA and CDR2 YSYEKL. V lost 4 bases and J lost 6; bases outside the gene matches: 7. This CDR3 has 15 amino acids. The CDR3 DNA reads TGCGCCAGCAGCCTAGAGGACAGGGTGGCCGGGGAGCTGTTTTTT. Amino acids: CASSLEDRVAGELFF.

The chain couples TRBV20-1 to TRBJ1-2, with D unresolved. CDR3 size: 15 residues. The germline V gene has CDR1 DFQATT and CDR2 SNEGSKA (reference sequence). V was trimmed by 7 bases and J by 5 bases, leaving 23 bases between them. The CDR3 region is CSVRPPLTGTYGYTF. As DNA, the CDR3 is TGCAGTGTCAGACCACCTCTGACGGGCACTTATGGCTACACCTTC.

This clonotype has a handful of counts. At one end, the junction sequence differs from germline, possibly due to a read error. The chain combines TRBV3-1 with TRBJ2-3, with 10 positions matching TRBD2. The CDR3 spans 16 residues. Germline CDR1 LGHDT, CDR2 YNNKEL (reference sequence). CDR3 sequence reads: CASSQGSSGRLDTKYF. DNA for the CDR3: TGTGCCAGCAGCCAAGGATCTAGCGGGAGACTGGATACGAAGTATTTT.

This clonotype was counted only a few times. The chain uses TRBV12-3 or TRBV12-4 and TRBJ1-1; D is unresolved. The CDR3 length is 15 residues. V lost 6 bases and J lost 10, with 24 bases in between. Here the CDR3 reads CASSRRTEAAGVAFF. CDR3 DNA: TGTGCCAGCAGCCGGCGGACGGAGGCAGCGGGCGTAGCTTTCTTT.

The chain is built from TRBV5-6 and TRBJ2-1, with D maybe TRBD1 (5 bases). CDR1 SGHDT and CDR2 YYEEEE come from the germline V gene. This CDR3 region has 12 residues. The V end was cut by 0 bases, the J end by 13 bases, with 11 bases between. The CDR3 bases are TGTGCCAGCAGCTTGGGACAGCGTAGTCAGTTCTTC. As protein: CASSLGQRSQFF.

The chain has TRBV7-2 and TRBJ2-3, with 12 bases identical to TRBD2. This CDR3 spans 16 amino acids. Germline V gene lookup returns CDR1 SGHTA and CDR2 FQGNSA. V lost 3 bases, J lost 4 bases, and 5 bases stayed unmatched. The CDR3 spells CASSFTSGRKPDTQYF. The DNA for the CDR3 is TGTGCCAGCAGCTTTACTAGCGGGAGGAAGCCAGATACGCAGTATTTT.

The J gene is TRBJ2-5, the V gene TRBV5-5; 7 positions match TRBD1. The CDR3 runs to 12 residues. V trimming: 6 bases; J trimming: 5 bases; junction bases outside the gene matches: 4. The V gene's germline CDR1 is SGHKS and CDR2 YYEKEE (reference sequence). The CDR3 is CASTRDSETQYF. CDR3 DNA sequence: TGTGCCAGCACCCGGGACAGTGAGACCCAGTACTTC.

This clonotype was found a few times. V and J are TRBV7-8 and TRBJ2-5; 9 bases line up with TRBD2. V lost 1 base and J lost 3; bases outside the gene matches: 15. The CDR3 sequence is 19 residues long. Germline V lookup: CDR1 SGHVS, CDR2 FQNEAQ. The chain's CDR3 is CASSLVPNRGGRAEETQYF. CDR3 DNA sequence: TGTGCCAGCAGCTTAGTCCCGAATAGGGGCGGGAGGGCCGAAGAGACCCAGTACTTC.

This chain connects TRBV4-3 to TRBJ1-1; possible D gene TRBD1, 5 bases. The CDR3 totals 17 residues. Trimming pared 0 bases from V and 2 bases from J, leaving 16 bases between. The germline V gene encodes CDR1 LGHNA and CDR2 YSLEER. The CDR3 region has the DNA TGCGCCAGCAGCCAAGATCCTCCAGGGCAGATTAACACTGAAGCTTTCTTT. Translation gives CASSQDPPGQINTEAFF.

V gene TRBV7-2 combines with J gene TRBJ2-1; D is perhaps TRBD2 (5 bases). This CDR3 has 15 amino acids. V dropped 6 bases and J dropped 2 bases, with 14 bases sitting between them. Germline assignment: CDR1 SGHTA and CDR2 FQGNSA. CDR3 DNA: TGTGCCAGCAGGGAAACTAGTTTGCCCTACAATGAGCAGTTCTTC. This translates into CASRETSLPYNEQFF.

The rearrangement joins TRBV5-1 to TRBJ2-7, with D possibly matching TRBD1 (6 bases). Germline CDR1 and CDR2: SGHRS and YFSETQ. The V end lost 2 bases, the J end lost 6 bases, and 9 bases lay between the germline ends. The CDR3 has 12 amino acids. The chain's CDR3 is CASSLDRTEQYF. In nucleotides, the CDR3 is TGCGCCAGCAGCTTAGACAGGACCGAGCAGTACTTC.

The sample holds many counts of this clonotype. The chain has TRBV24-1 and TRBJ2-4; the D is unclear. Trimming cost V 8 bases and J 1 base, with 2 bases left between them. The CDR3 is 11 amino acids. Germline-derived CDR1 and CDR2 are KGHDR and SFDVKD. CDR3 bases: TGTGCCACCATGGCCAAAAACATTCAGTACTTC. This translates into CATMAKNIQYF.

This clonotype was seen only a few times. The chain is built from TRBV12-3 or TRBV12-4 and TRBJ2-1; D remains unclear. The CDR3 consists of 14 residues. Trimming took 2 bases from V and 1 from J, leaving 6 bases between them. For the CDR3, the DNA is TGTGCCAGCAGTTTACTTCTTTCCTACAATGAGCAGTTCTTC. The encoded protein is CASSLLLSYNEQFF.

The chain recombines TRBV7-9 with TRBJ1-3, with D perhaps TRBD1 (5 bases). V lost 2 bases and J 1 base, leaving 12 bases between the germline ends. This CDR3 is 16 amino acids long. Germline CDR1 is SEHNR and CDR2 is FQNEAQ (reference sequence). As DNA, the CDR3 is TGTGCCAGCAGCTTATCGACAGTCGGATCTGGAAACACCATATATTTT. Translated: CASSLSTVGSGNTIYF. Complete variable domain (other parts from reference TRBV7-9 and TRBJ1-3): DTGVSQNPRHKITKRGQNVTFRCDPISEHNRLYWYRQTLGQGPEFLTYFQNEAQLEKSRLLSDRFSAERPKGSFSTLEIQRTEQGDSAMYLCASSLSTVGSGNTIYFGEGSWLTVV.

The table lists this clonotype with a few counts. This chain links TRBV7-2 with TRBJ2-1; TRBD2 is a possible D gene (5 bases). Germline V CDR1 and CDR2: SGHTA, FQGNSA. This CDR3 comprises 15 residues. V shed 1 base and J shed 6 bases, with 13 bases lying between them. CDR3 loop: CASSLGASGGNEQFF. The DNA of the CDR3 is TGTGCCAGCAGCTTAGGGGCTTCTGGAGGCAATGAGCAGTTCTTC.

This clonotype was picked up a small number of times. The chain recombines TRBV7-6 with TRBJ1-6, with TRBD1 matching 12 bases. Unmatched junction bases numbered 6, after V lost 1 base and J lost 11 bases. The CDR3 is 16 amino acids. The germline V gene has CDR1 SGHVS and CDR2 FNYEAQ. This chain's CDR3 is CASSLVEGQGAAPLHF. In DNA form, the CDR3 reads TGTGCCAGCAGCTTAGTAGAGGGACAGGGGGCGGCACCCCTCCACTTT.

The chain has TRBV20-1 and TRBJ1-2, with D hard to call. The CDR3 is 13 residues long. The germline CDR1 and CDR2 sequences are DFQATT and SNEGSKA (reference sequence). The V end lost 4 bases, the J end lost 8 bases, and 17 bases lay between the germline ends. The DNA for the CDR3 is TGCAGTGCTACCCCGACACTCGCAGGAGGCTACACCTTC. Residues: CSATPTLAGGYTF.

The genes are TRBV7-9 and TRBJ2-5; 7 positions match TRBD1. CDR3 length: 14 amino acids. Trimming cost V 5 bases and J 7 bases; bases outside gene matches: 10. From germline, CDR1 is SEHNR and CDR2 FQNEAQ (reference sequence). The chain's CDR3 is CASSTDREGVTQYF. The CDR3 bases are TGTGCCAGCAGCACCGACAGGGAAGGGGTGACCCAGTACTTC.

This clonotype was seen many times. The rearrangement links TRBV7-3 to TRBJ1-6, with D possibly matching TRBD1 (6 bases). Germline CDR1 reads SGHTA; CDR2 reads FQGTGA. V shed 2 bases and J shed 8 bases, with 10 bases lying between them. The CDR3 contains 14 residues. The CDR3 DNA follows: TGTGCCAGCAGCTTAGGGGGGCGCGATTCACCCCTCCACTTT. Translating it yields CASSLGGRDSPLHF.

This CDR3 is CASSLNVDNEQFF. In DNA form, the CDR3 reads TGTGCCAGCAGCTTAAACGTAGACAATGAGCAGTTCTTC. The chain combines TRBV7-3 with TRBJ2-1; D is ambiguous. The V end was cut by 1 base, the J end by 5 bases, with 6 bases between. The CDR3 runs 13 residues. From germline, CDR1 is SGHTA and CDR2 FQGTGA.

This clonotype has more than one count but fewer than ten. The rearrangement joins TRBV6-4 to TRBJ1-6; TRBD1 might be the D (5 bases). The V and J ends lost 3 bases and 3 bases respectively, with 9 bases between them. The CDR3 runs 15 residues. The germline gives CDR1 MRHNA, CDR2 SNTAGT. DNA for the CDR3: TGTGCCAGCAGTGATGGTACAGGCTATAATTCACCCCTCCACTTT. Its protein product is CASSDGTGYNSPLHF.

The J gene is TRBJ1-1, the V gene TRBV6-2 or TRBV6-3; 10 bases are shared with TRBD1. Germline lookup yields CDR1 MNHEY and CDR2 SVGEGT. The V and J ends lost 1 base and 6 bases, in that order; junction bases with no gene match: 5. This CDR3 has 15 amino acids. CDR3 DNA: TGTGCCAGCAGTTACTGGGGACAGGGGATCCCTGAAGCTTTCTTT. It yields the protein CASSYWGQGIPEAFF.